A single sample is the source of the 30 T cell receptor beta chains below, sequenced in a study of low-dose radiotherapy and immunotherapy resistance in tumors. Regarding time point: before trial treatment. Amplification, which lasted around 18 PCR cycles, used a constant-region primer and V-primer adapter to amplify TCRs. TCRdb passed the reads through MiXCR, listing each CDR3 protein once. The data show about 46,000 distinct CDR3 sequences, approximately 12% seen once. Source: PBMCs, taken before treatment. These receptor sequences come from a female donor with ovarian cancer.

This clonotype has a count of ten or more. The chain recombines TRBV7-2 with TRBJ2-3; no firm D call. The CDR3 extends over 13 amino acids. Trimming pared 1 base from V and 5 bases from J, leaving 7 bases between. Germline V gene sequence: CDR1 SGHTA, CDR2 FQGNSA. The CDR3, as DNA: TGTGCCAGCAGCTTAGGGCCTCTAGATACGCAGTATTTT. It is translated as CASSLGPLDTQYF.

In its sample, this clonotype was seen many times. The rearrangement links TRBV28 to TRBJ1-5, with TRBD1 matching 8 bases. This CDR3 has 14 residues. The junction had 0 bases not matched to a gene; V was cut back by 5 bases and J by 0 bases. Germline loops: CDR1 MDHEN, CDR2 SYDVKM. CDR3 bases: TGTGCCAGCAGTGACAGGGGTAGCAATCAGCCCCAGCATTTT. Its protein product is CASSDRGSNQPQHF.

This sequence joins TRBV30 and TRBJ1-2; possibly TRBD1 for D (5 bases). Trimming pared 0 bases from V and 8 bases from J, leaving 13 bases between. The CDR3 is 13 residues long. From germline, CDR1 is GTSNPN and CDR2 SVGIG (reference sequence). For the CDR3, the DNA is TGTGCCTGGAGTGTGGGCAGGGTAGGCGGCTACACCTTC. Protein product: CAWSVGRVGGYTF.

This clonotype was seen a handful of times. V usage is TRBV14 and J usage is TRBJ2-7, with 9 bases fitting TRBD1. Germline V gives CDR1 SGHDN, CDR2 FVKESK. The ends lost 6 bases at V and 5 bases at J; junction bases unmatched: 8. This CDR3 is 14 amino acids long. The CDR3 nucleotides are TGTGCCAGCAGATCACAGGGGGCGTCTGACGAGCAGTACTTC. The encoded protein is CASRSQGASDEQYF. Variable domain in full (rest from reference TRBV14 and TRBJ2-7): EAGVTQFPSHSVIEKGQTVTLRCDPISGHDNLYWYRRVMGKEIKFLLHFVKESKQDESGMPNNRFLAERTGGTYSTLKVQPAELEDSGVYFCASRSQGASDEQYFGPGTRLTVT.

On this clonotype itself: With a much larger clone just one base away, this may be a read error. The chain recombines TRBV28 with TRBJ2-2; TRBD2 aligns across 14 bases. Per germline, CDR1 MDHEN and CDR2 SYDVKM. The CDR3 is 19 amino acids. The CDR3 spells CACSFGIVGTSGRTGELFF. Written as DNA, the CDR3 is TGTGCCTGCAGTTTCGGCATTGTGGGGACTAGCGGGAGAACCGGGGAGCTGTTTTTT.

This chain joins TRBV5-4 and TRBJ2-7; no firm D call. The CDR3 contains 13 residues. The V gene lost 4 bases and the J gene lost 7 bases, with 15 bases spanning the gap. The germline V gene has CDR1 SGHNT and CDR2 YYREEE (reference sequence). CDR3 sequence reads: CASSPTDQMEQYF. CDR3 in DNA: TGTGCCAGCAGCCCCACCGATCAGATGGAGCAGTACTTC.

The sample holds many counts of this clonotype. The CDR3 DNA follows: TGTGCCAGCAGTTACGGGGACTTCTACGCTGAAGCTTTCTTT. The encoded protein is CASSYGDFYAEAFF. This chain uses TRBV6-6 with TRBJ1-1, with a possible D match to TRBD1 (5 bases). The germline V gene has CDR1 MNHNY and CDR2 SVGAGI (reference sequence). Trimming left V 2 bases short and J 6 bases short, with 13 bases between. This CDR3 is 14 amino acids long.

This clonotype appeared many times. J is TRBJ2-1 and V is TRBV2, with D tentatively TRBD2 (6 bases). The CDR3 totals 15 residues. Between the trimmed V and J ends, which lost 8 bases and 7 bases, there was a span of 21 bases. Germline V CDR1 and CDR2: SNHLY, FYNNEI. The CDR3 protein is CASGWGTQGRNEQFF. The CDR3 nucleotides read TGTGCCAGCGGGTGGGGGACTCAGGGAAGGAATGAGCAGTTCTTC.

This clonotype appeared many times. This rearrangement joins TRBV18 to TRBJ2-4; 7 bases agree with TRBD1. This CDR3 spans 14 amino acids. V was clipped by 4 bases and J by 5 bases; unmatched bases: 5. CDR1 and CDR2 from the germline V gene are KGHSH and LQKENI. The CDR3 here is CASSLGQQENIQYF. The CDR3 DNA reads as TGTGCCAGCTCACTGGGACAGCAAGAAAACATTCAGTACTTC.

This clonotype was seen at least ten times. This chain links TRBV5-5 with TRBJ2-2; 11 bases fit TRBD2. The germline V gene has CDR1 SGHKS and CDR2 YYEKEE (reference sequence). This CDR3 comprises 17 residues. V trimming: 4 bases; J trimming: 0 bases; junction bases outside the gene matches: 5. This chain's CDR3 is CASSPGTSGSNTGELFF. For the CDR3, the DNA is TGTGCCAGCAGCCCCGGGACTAGCGGCTCGAACACCGGGGAGCTGTTTTTT. The whole variable domain, filled in from reference TRBV5-5 and TRBJ2-2, reads DAGVTQSPTHLIKTRGQQVTLRCSPISGHKSVSWYQQVLGQGPQFIFQYYEKEERGRGNFPDRFSARQFPNYSSELNVNALLLGDSALYLCASSPGTSGSNTGELFFGEGSRLTVL.

There are many counts of this clonotype. The chain links TRBV20-1 to TRBJ2-7; D is unclear. This CDR3 spans 12 amino acids. V dropped 7 bases and J dropped 2 bases, with 12 bases sitting between them. Germline-derived CDR1 and CDR2 are DFQATT and SNEGSKA (reference sequence). The CDR3 DNA reads TGCAGTGTCAGCGACGGAGCCTACGAGCAGTACTTC. This gives the protein CSVSDGAYEQYF.

The V call is TRBV11-2, the J call TRBJ2-7, with 8 bases fitting TRBD2. CDR1 and CDR2 (germline): SGHAT, FQNNGV. The CDR3 loop spans 15 amino acids. Trimming cost V 4 bases and J 0 bases; bases outside gene matches: 5. The CDR3 coding sequence is TGTGCCAGCAGCTGGGGTAGCGGGGACTCCTACGAGCAGTACTTC. Its protein product is CASSWGSGDSYEQYF.

This clonotype appeared many times. The chain is built from TRBV28 and TRBJ1-4; weak D call: TRBD1 (5 bases). Trimming left V 6 bases short and J 6 bases short, with 17 bases between. This CDR3 spans 15 amino acids. Germline-derived CDR1 and CDR2 are MDHEN and SYDVKM. The CDR3 DNA reads as TGTGCCAGCAGATTCAGGGTTCGAGGACATGAAAAACTGTTTTTT. Encoded protein: CASRFRVRGHEKLFF.

This clonotype was counted many times. The chain uses TRBV20-1 and TRBJ2-2, with D uncertain. In germline, CDR1 is DFQATT, CDR2 SNEGSKA (reference sequence). CDR3 length equals 12 residues. The V end was cut by 4 bases, the J end by 0 bases, with 3 bases between. Written as DNA, the CDR3 is TGCAGTGCTAACACGAACACCGGGGAGCTGTTTTTT. Translation: CSANTNTGELFF.

This clonotype was seen at least ten times. The J gene is TRBJ1-5, the V gene TRBV18; D perhaps matches TRBD1 (6 bases). With 4 bases removed from V and 3 bases from J, the gap between germline ends came to 10 bases. The CDR3 is made up of 14 amino acids. Germline-derived CDR1 and CDR2 are KGHSH and LQKENI. The CDR3 here is CASSLQGTNQPQHF. The CDR3 nucleotides read TGTGCCAGCTCACTCCAGGGGACCAATCAGCCCCAGCATTTT.

With respect to this clonotype: A read error likely explains this, since a far larger clone differs by one base. The V gene is TRBV7-9, the J gene TRBJ2-7; no definite D call. Germline V gene lookup returns CDR1 SEHNR and CDR2 FQNEAQ (reference sequence). The germline V and J ends were trimmed by 5 bases and 5 bases, with 7 bases remaining between them. This CDR3 region has 11 residues. DNA for the CDR3: TGTGCCAGCAGCCCCCAGGACGAGCAGTACTTC. Amino acid sequence: CASSPQDEQYF. Full variable domain (outside the CDR3, taken from reference TRBV7-9 and TRBJ2-7): DTGVSQNPRHKITKRGQNVTFRCDPISEHNRLYWYRQTLGQGPEFLTYFQNEAQLEKSRLLSDRFSAERPKGSFSTLEIQRTEQGDSAMYLCASSPQDEQYFGPGTRLTVT.

The V gene is TRBV26, the J gene TRBJ2-7; the D call in the table, TRBD1, was not verified against the DNA. TRBV26 is a known pseudogene. This CDR3 comprises 14 residues. CDR3 sequence (DNA): TGTGCCAGCACCCTGACAGGGGGCACCTACGAGCAGTACTTC. This encodes CASTLTGGTYEQYF.

This clonotype has at least ten counts. This chain connects TRBV7-9 to TRBJ2-1; the match to TRBD2 covers 10 bases. V shed 1 base and J 7 bases; nucleotides not matched to a gene: 4. The CDR3 contains 15 residues. Germline V CDR1 and CDR2: SEHNR, FQNEAQ (reference sequence). Written as DNA, the CDR3 is TGTGCCAGCAGCTTAGAGGGACTAGCGTCAAATGAGCAGTTCTTC. The encoded protein is CASSLEGLASNEQFF.

This clonotype was found many times. V and J are TRBV4-1 and TRBJ2-3; perhaps TRBD2 as D (6 bases). There are 15 residues in the CDR3. Trimming pared 8 bases from V and 3 bases from J, leaving 18 bases between. The V gene's germline CDR1 is MGHRA and CDR2 YSYEKL. For the CDR3, the DNA is TGCGCCAGCTCCCCAGGACTACCCCGGACAGATACGCAGTATTTT. Residues: CASSPGLPRTDTQYF.

This clonotype was detected many times. The V call is TRBV20-1, the J call TRBJ1-4; 7 bases match TRBD1. V lost 4 bases, J lost 8 bases, and 10 bases stayed unmatched. The CDR3 is made up of 14 amino acids. Germline lookup yields CDR1 DFQATT and CDR2 SNEGSKA (reference sequence). The CDR3 DNA reads TGCAGTGCTACAGCCGGGACAGTGATCGAAAAACTGTTTTTT. This codes for CSATAGTVIEKLFF.

The table lists this clonotype with many counts. The genes are TRBV7-2 and TRBJ2-1; D gene unclear. The CDR3 loop spans 15 amino acids. Trimming took 1 base from V and 4 from J, leaving 11 bases between them. Germline CDR1 reads SGHTA; CDR2 reads FQGNSA. Here the CDR3 DNA reads TGTGCCAGCAGCTTAGTTTGGGGTTCATACAATGAGCAGTTCTTC. This codes for CASSLVWGSYNEQFF.

A word on this clonotype: This is likely an artifact of a read error, given a far larger clone one base away. This chain connects TRBV18 to TRBJ2-5; maybe TRBD2 (5 bases). Germline CDR1 KGHSH, CDR2 LQKENI. Between the trimmed V and J ends, which lost 4 bases and 11 bases, there was a span of 17 bases. The CDR3 is 13 amino acids. DNA of the CDR3: TGTGCCAGCTCACTTACTAGGCTCCATGAGCAGTACTTC. Residues: CASSLTRLHEQYF.

This clonotype was picked up many times. The chain employs TRBV5-1 and TRBJ2-4, with 7 bases lining up with TRBD1. The CDR3 runs to 15 residues. Unmatched junction bases numbered 5, after V lost 2 bases and J lost 3 bases. Germline assignment: CDR1 SGHRS and CDR2 YFSETQ. The CDR3 DNA reads TGCGCCAGCAGCTTATCCGGGACAGACAAAAACATTCAGTACTTC. It encodes CASSLSGTDKNIQYF.

This clonotype was found many times. The CDR3 loop reads CASSSGEKTDTQYF. The CDR3 coding sequence is TGTGCCAGCAGCAGCGGGGAAAAAACAGATACGCAGTATTTT. The chain carries TRBV7-3 and TRBJ2-3, with TRBD2 identical over 7 bases. V trimming: 5 bases; J trimming: 3 bases; junction bases outside the gene matches: 5. In germline, CDR1 is SGHTA, CDR2 FQGTGA. The CDR3 is 14 amino acids.

In its sample, this clonotype was seen many times. The V call is TRBV29-1, the J call TRBJ1-1; no clear D. Germline CDR1 SQVTM, CDR2 ANQGSEA. The CDR3 totals 14 residues. The V end lost 4 bases, the J end lost 3 bases, and 15 bases lay between the germline ends. The CDR3 nucleotides are TGCAGCGTTGCCAGAGGTTTAAGCCACACTGAAGCTTTCTTT. Its translation is CSVARGLSHTEAFF.

This clonotype was counted a few times. DNA for the CDR3: TGTGCCAGCAGCTTAGGCAGGGTGGACACCGGGGAGCTGTTTTTT. Amino acids: CASSLGRVDTGELFF. J is TRBJ2-2 and V is TRBV7-4; TRBD1 might be the D (5 bases). CDR3 size: 15 residues. Germline loops: CDR1 SGHVT, CDR2 SQSDAQ. The ends were cut back, 1 base at V and 3 bases at J, with 9 bases in the middle.

In this sample, this clonotype turned up many times. The chain has TRBV23-1 and TRBJ2-1; D may correspond to TRBD1 or TRBD2 (5 bases each). TRBV23-1 is treated as an ORF (open reading frame) with a function not yet certain. The CDR3 length is 16 residues. Trimming shortened V by 8 bases and J by 0 bases, and 17 bases separated the two germline ends. CDR3 sequence: CASGRRAGSSYNEQFF. The DNA of the CDR3 is TGCGCCAGCGGACGGCGGGCAGGGAGCTCCTACAATGAGCAGTTCTTC.

The gene calls are TRBV10-3 and TRBJ2-2; 8 bases align to TRBD1. This CDR3 contains 17 residues. Germline V CDR1 and CDR2: ENHRY, SYGVKD. V was pared by 4 bases and J by 2 bases, with 9 bases of the junction left unmatched. The CDR3 DNA sequence: TGTGCCATCAGTGGGGGTCCCGGGACAGGAAACACCGGGGAGCTGTTTTTT. Its protein product is CAISGGPGTGNTGELFF.

In this sample, this clonotype turned up many times. CDR3 bases: TGTGCCTGGAGTAGCAGCGGGGGGGCAAGAGATACGCAGTATTTT. Protein: CAWSSSGGARDTQYF. This chain joins TRBV30 and TRBJ2-3; TRBD2 matches at 10 bases. Germline V gene lookup returns CDR1 GTSNPN and CDR2 SVGIG (reference sequence). The CDR3 is 15 residues long. With V trimmed by 2 bases and J by 5 bases, 7 bases remained unmatched.

At least ten counts were recorded for this clonotype. The chain combines TRBV12-3 or TRBV12-4 with TRBJ2-4; D not certain. The CDR3 covers 17 residues. V was cut by 9 bases and J by 0 bases, with 21 bases left in between. The CDR3 region has the DNA TGTGCCAGTACCGACGGATACCCAAACCTAGCCAAAAACATTCAGTACTTC. This codes for CASTDGYPNLAKNIQYF.